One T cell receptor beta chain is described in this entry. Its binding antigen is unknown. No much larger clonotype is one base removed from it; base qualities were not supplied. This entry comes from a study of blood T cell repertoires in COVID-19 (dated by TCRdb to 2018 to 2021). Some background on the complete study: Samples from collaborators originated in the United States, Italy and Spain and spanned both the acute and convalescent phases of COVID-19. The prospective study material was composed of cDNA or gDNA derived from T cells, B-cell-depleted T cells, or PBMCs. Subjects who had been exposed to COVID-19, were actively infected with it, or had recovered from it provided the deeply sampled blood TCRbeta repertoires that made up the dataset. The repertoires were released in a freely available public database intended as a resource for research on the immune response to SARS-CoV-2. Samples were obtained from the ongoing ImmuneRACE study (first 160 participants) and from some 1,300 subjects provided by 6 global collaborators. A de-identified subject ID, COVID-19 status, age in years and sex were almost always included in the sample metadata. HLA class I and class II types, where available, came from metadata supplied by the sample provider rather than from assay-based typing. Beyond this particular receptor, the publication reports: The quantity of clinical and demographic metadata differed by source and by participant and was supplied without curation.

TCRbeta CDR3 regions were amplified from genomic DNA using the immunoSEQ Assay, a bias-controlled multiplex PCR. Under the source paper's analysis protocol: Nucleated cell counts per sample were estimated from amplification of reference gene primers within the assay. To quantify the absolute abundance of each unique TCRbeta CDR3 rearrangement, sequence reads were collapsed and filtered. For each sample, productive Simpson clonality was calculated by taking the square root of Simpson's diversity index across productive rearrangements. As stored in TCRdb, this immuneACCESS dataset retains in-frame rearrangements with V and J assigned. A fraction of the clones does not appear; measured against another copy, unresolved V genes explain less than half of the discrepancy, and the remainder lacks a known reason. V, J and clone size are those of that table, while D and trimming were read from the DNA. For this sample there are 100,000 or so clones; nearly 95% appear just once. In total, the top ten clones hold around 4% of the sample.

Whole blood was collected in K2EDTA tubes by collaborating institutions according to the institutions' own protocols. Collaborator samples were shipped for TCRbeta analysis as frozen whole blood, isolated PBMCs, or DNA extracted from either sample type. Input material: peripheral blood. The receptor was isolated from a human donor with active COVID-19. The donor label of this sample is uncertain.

The CDR3 in this case is CSALGRYSYEQYF. The DNA is as follows: TGCAGCGCCCTCGGCAGGTATTCCTACGAGCAGTACTTC. The receptor chain draws on TRBV29-1 and TRBJ2-7, with the D segment identity uncertain. V was cut back by 7 bases and J by 1 base, leaving a gap of 14 bases between them. From the germline V gene, CDR1 is SQVTM and CDR2 is ANQGSEA. The CDR3 numbers 13 residues from cysteine through phenylalanine. Of all the DNA, just the CDR3 is kept, 39 bases in frame from base 1.